This TCR beta chain was obtained from a study of blood T cell repertoires in COVID-19. Study-wide context: Italy, Spain and the United States were the sources of the convalescent and acute COVID-19 samples. Sources were T cells, B-cell-depleted T cells, or PBMCs; the material itself was cDNA or gDNA.

From germline, CDR1 is MDHEN and CDR2 SYDVKM. With 5 bases clipped from V and 8 bases from J, the junction kept 9 bases outside the gene matches. This CDR3 comprises 15 residues. In the study's own analysis: Quantification of nucleated cells was approximated via reference gene primer amplification. Assay used: immunoSEQ multiplex PCR; TCRdb lists only in-frame clones, some missing. D and trimming come from the DNA, and the V and J calls and clone size come from that table. Among fewer than 90,000 clones listed, around 79% were seen once. The receptor was isolated from a man aged 50 or older with acute or convalescent COVID-19. The sequencing sample was made of peripheral blood. The V gene is TRBV28, the J gene TRBJ1-6; 7 positions match TRBD1. CDR3 protein: CASSRDSIEDSPLHF. CDR3 nucleotides: TGTGCCAGCAGTCGGGACAGTATAGAAGATTCACCCCTCCACTTT.